Listed here are 21 T cell receptor beta chains from one sample, sequenced in a study of shared clonotypes between healthy human individuals. Sequencing was performed with immunoSEQ multiplex PCR; in TCRdb, only in-frame clones are kept and a portion is missing. The sample records about 1.1 million clones, 70% to 85% being singletons. Sample: memory CD4+ T cells from PBMCs. Subset specified: CD45RA-negative fraction. These receptors all come from a man in his late teens or twenties in good health. Some clones in this sample may be carry-over from other donors' samples.

The chain's CDR3 is CASSFYLGQGASPQHF. The DNA for the CDR3 is TGTGCCAGCAGTTTTTATTTAGGGCAGGGGGCTTCGCCCCAGCATTTT. The chain carries TRBV28 and TRBJ1-5; 8 bases line up with TRBD1. This CDR3 contains 16 residues. Germline CDR1 reads MDHEN; CDR2 reads SYDVKM. Trimming at V came to 3 bases and at J to 9 bases, leaving 13 bases not matched to a gene.

The chain links TRBV11-3 to TRBJ1-1, with no clear D. This CDR3 contains 13 residues. The germline V and J ends were trimmed by 1 base and 10 bases, with 13 bases remaining between them. CDR1 is SGHNT and CDR2 is YENEEA in the germline V gene. CDR3 DNA: TGTGCCAGCAGCTTAGGTGGTAGTTCCGGAGCTTTCTTT. This translates into CASSLGGSSGAFF.

The J gene is TRBJ2-5, the V gene TRBV9; the D is unclear. Germline-derived CDR1 and CDR2 are SGDLS and YYNGEE. The CDR3 runs 14 residues. The V gene lost 0 bases and the J gene lost 3 bases, with 9 bases spanning the gap. CDR3 amino acids: CASSVGDKEETQYF. Here the CDR3 DNA reads TGTGCCAGCAGCGTAGGAGATAAGGAAGAGACCCAGTACTTC.

The chain is built from TRBV5-1 and TRBJ1-1; perhaps TRBD1 as D (5 bases). Germline CDR1 reads SGHRS; CDR2 reads YFSETQ. V was clipped by 4 bases and J by 5 bases, with 15 bases between them. The CDR3 loop spans 14 amino acids. CDR3 in DNA: TGCGCCAGCAGCCAAGGGGCAGGGTGGACTGAAGCTTTCTTT. It is translated as CASSQGAGWTEAFF.

V gene TRBV25-1 combines with J gene TRBJ1-5; no firm D call. V was trimmed by 3 bases and J by 0 bases, leaving 6 bases between them. CDR1 and CDR2 (germline): MGHDK, SYGVNS. The CDR3 has 14 residues. For the CDR3, the DNA is TGTGCCAGCAGTGAGACCTATAGCAATCAGCCCCAGCATTTT. Amino acids: CASSETYSNQPQHF.

Here the CDR3 reads CASSLRTGKDTQYF. DNA of the CDR3: TGCGCCAGCAGCTTACGGACAGGGAAAGATACGCAGTATTTT. The chain joins TRBV5-1 to TRBJ2-3, with 8 bases identical to TRBD1. The junction had 4 bases not matched to a gene; V was cut back by 2 bases and J by 5 bases. The CDR3 is 14 amino acids. CDR1 is SGHRS and CDR2 is YFSETQ in the germline V gene.

The J gene is TRBJ2-3, the V gene TRBV19; no definite D call. Per germline, CDR1 LNHDA and CDR2 SQIVND (reference sequence). The CDR3 consists of 16 residues. Trimming took off 1 base at V and 2 bases at J, with 13 bases between the two ends. The CDR3 spells CASSIGASQVTDTQYF. The CDR3 DNA reads as TGTGCCAGTAGTATAGGCGCCTCGCAGGTCACAGATACGCAGTATTTT.

V usage is TRBV18 and J usage is TRBJ1-2, with D perhaps TRBD1 (5 bases). This CDR3 is 13 amino acids long. Looked up from germline, CDR1 is KGHSH and CDR2 is LQKENI. CDR3 DNA sequence: TGTGCTACGGGGCAGGGCCAGAACTATGGCTACACCTTC. Translation gives CATGQGQNYGYTF.

This chain connects TRBV29-1 to TRBJ2-1; weak D call: TRBD2 (6 bases). The length of the CDR3 is 14 residues. Between the trimmed V and J ends, which lost 7 bases and 3 bases, there was a span of 16 bases. From germline, CDR1 is SQVTM and CDR2 ANQGSEA. For the CDR3, the DNA is TGCAGCGCCGCACGGGAGTCCGTCTACAATGAGCAGTTCTTC. Translated, it gives CSAARESVYNEQFF.

The chain recombines TRBV5-1 with TRBJ1-1; tentative D call: TRBD1 (6 bases). The CDR3 length is 14 residues. Germline V gene sequence: CDR1 SGHRS, CDR2 YFSETQ. V dropped 3 bases and J dropped 3 bases, with 12 bases sitting between them. DNA of the CDR3: TGCGCCAGCAGCTATACAGGGAGGGACACTGAAGCTTTCTTT. Its protein is CASSYTGRDTEAFF.

This clone was counted a single time. The rearrangement joins TRBV6-5 to TRBJ2-1; D unresolved. CDR1 and CDR2 (germline): MNHEY, SVGAGI. Trimming removed 0 bases at V and 7 bases at J, with 10 bases between. The CDR3 has 14 residues. CDR3 in amino acids: CASSYSDRSNEQFF. For the CDR3, the DNA is TGTGCCAGCAGTTACTCCGACCGCTCGAATGAGCAGTTCTTC.

V usage is TRBV28 and J usage is TRBJ1-2; D unresolved. From germline, CDR1 is MDHEN and CDR2 SYDVKM. The CDR3 length is 12 residues. V was trimmed by 4 bases and J by 6 bases, leaving 9 bases between them. The CDR3 sequence: CASSSPVDGYTF. CDR3 in DNA: TGTGCCAGCAGTTCTCCGGTGGATGGCTACACCTTC.

The chain recombines TRBV11-2 with TRBJ2-4, with D hard to call. V shed 1 base and J shed 15 bases, with 13 bases lying between them. The CDR3 runs to 12 residues. Germline V gene lookup returns CDR1 SGHAT and CDR2 FQNNGV. CDR3 coding DNA: TGTGCCAGCAGCTTAGCTACGGAACCTCCGTACTTC. It encodes CASSLATEPPYF.

The gene calls are TRBV15 and TRBJ2-3, with TRBD1 matching over 8 bases. Trimming took 1 base from V and 1 from J; bases not matched to a gene: 7. CDR3 length equals 17 residues. Germline V gene sequence: CDR1 LNHNV, CDR2 YYDKDF (reference sequence). CDR3 nucleotide sequence: TGTGCCACCAGCAGAGGTTCCAGGGGGCTCGGCACAGATACGCAGTATTTT. It translates to CATSRGSRGLGTDTQYF.

The V and J genes are TRBV28 and TRBJ2-7, with 8 bases identical to TRBD2. The CDR3 is 15 residues long. CDR1 MDHEN and CDR2 SYDVKM come from the germline V gene. V lost 5 bases and J lost 4; bases outside the gene matches: 10. The CDR3 DNA is TGTGCCAGCAGTCGGGGGGGCCCTACCGTTTACGAGCAGTACTTC. It is translated as CASSRGGPTVYEQYF.

This clone was seen only once. The chain uses TRBV7-6 and TRBJ2-3; no definite D call. Trimming took 5 bases from V and 3 from J, leaving 6 bases between them. CDR1 and CDR2 (germline): SGHVS, FNYEAQ. This CDR3 has 12 residues. The CDR3 DNA sequence: TGTGCCAGCAGCCGCGGTACAGATACGCAGTATTTT. Translated, it gives CASSRGTDTQYF.

This chain joins TRBV6-5 and TRBJ1-1; D ambiguous. Trimming removed 7 bases at V and 1 base at J, with 10 bases between. This CDR3 is built from 13 residues. Germline-derived CDR1 and CDR2 are MNHEY and SVGAGI. The DNA of the CDR3 is TGTGCCAGCACCAAGCAGGAGAACACTGAAGCTTTCTTT. Its protein product is CASTKQENTEAFF.

The chain employs TRBV19 and TRBJ1-1, with 8 bases that match TRBD1. The V and J ends lost 7 bases and 12 bases, in that order; junction bases with no gene match: 13. CDR3 length: 13 amino acids. Germline loops: CDR1 LNHDA, CDR2 SQIVND (reference sequence). Here the CDR3 DNA reads TGTGCCAGTAACCTACAGGGACAGGTGAATCCTTTCTTT. The encoded protein is CASNLQGQVNPFF.

The chain uses TRBV27 and TRBJ1-1; perhaps TRBD1 as D (5 bases). Looked up from germline, CDR1 is MNHEY and CDR2 is SMNVEV (reference sequence). V lost 9 bases to trimming and J lost 4 bases, with 21 bases between them. The CDR3 is 15 residues long. CDR3 sequence: CARGWGSGSATEAFF. CDR3 sequence (DNA): TGTGCCAGGGGCTGGGGCTCTGGGTCAGCCACTGAAGCTTTCTTT.

This clone was seen once. This chain connects TRBV28 to TRBJ2-1, with D tentatively TRBD2 (6 bases). The CDR3 has 11 amino acids. Between the trimmed V and J ends, which lost 5 bases and 10 bases, there was a span of 9 bases. Germline CDR1 reads MDHEN; CDR2 reads SYDVKM. The CDR3 DNA reads TGTGCCAGCAGTGCCGCGGGGGAGCAGTTCTTC. Residues: CASSAAGEQFF.

The CDR3 spells CASSFFDRGKGGNTIYF. In DNA, the CDR3 is TGTGCCAGCAGTTTTTTCGACAGGGGAAAAGGTGGAAACACCATATATTTT. V gene TRBV27 combines with J gene TRBJ1-3; 8 bases fit TRBD1. The V segment lost 3 bases and the J segment 3 bases; nucleotides outside the gene matches: 10. CDR1 and CDR2 (germline): MNHEY, SMNVEV (reference sequence). The CDR3 runs to 17 residues.